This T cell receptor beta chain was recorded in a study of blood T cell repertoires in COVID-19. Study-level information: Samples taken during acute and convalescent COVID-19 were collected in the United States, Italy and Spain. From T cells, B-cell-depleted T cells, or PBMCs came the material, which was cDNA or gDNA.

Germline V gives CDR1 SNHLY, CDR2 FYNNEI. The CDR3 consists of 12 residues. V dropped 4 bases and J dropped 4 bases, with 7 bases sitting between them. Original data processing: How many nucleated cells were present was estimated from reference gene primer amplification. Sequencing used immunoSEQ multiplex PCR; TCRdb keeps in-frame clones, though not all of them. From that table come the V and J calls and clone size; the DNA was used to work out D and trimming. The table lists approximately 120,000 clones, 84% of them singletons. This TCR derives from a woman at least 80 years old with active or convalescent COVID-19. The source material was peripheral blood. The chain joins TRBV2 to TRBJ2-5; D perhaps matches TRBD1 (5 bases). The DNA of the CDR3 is TGTGCCAGCAGTGCAAGGGGAGAGACCCAGTACTTC. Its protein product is CASSARGETQYF.